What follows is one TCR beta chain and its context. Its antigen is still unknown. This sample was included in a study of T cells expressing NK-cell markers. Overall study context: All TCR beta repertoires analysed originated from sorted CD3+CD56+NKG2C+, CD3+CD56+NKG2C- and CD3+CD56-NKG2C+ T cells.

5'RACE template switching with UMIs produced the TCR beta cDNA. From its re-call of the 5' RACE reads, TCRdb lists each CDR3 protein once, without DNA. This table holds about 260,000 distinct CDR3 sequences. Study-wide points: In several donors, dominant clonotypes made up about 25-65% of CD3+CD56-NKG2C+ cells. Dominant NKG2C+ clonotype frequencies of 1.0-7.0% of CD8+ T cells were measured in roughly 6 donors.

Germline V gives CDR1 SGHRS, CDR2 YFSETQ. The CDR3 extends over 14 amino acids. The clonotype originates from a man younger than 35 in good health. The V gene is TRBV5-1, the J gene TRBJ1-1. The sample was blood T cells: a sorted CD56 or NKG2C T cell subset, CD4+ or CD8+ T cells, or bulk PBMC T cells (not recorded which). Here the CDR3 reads CASSLDLLNTEAFF.